The T cell receptor (beta chain) under discussion was sequenced for a study of cytomegalovirus exposure and HLA in healthy donors. Germline CDR1 GTSNPN, CDR2 SVGIG (reference sequence). The CDR3 runs to 12 residues. This clone was seen only once. PCR involved 60 Vbeta and 13 Jbeta primers. Profiling relied on immunoSEQ multiplex PCR, and the TCRdb table lists in-frame clones only, not all of them. Seen here are approximately 160,000 clones, approximately 80% observed once, and the top ten hold around 2.5%. This TCR came from a middle-aged woman in good health and CMV-seropositive. The sequencing sample was made of PBMCs. The chain recombines TRBV30 with TRBJ2-5; D may be TRBD1 or TRBD2 (5 bases each). The DNA end favors TRBJ2-7, so the J call may be wrong. The CDR3 is CAWRRGDYEQYF. CDR3 coding DNA: TGTGCCTGGAGGAGAGGGGACTACGAGCAGTACTTC.